This is a list of T cell receptor beta chains from one sample in a study of cytomegalovirus exposure and HLA in healthy donors. Assay: immunoSEQ multiplex PCR; the TCRdb copy retains only in-frame clones and omits some. The sample has 150,000 to 200,000 clones; 70% to 80% are singletons. Sequenced sample: PBMCs. Every receptor here comes from a woman aged 45-59 years in good health and CMV-seronegative. Both conserved end residues are part of each CDR3. The order of the fields is V gene, CDR3 length, J gene, D gene, clone size, CDR3 DNA, CDR3 protein. The D gene is left open where the match is weak. Some rows have no size entry. The others give once, few or many, or a class for an expanded clone.

>TRBV7-2|18|TRBJ1-2|TRBD1|.
TGTGCCAGCAGCTTAGTTTTCGGCCGCTCGTCGCGGGACAGTGGCTACACCTTC
CASSLVFGRSSRDSGYTF
>TRBV7-9|14|TRBJ1-2|TRBD1|few
TGTGCCAGCAGCGTGATCGGGACAGGGGAAAGCTACACCTTC
CASSVIGTGESYTF
>TRBV9|15|TRBJ2-5|TRBD1|.
TGTGCCAGCAGCGTAGGTCAGGGGGTGGCTGAGACCCAGTACTTC
CASSVGQGVAETQYF
>TRBV11-1|16|TRBJ2-5|TRBD1|.
TGTGCCAGCAGCTCTGGGGTGACAGGGGGTGGGGAGACCCAGTACTTC
CASSSGVTGGGETQYF
>TRBV5-4|16|TRBJ2-5|.|.
TGTGCCAGCAGCTTGGGGGGGCGTGGGTCCGGGAAGACCCAGTACTTC
CASSLGGRGSGKTQYF
>TRBV6-5|15|TRBJ1-1|.|.
TGTGCCAGCACCCTAGGGGGGGCCGGCAACACTGAAGCTTTCTTT
CASTLGGAGNTEAFF
>TRBV27|14|TRBJ2-2|TRBD2|.
TGTGCCAGCAGTCTAATCGGGAGGACCGGGGAGCTGTTTTTT
CASSLIGRTGELFF
>TRBV18|14|TRBJ1-4|.|few
TGTGCCAGCTCACCCCCCGGGTCCGATGAAAAACTGTTTTTT
CASSPPGSDEKLFF
>TRBV7-8|16|TRBJ2-3|TRBD2|.
TGTGCCAGCAGCAAGGGGACTAGCGGGGGCACAGATACGCAGTATTTT
CASSKGTSGGTDTQYF
>TRBV4-1|14|TRBJ2-1|TRBD2|.
TGCGCCAGCAGCCTCGCGAGCGGGGTCAATGAGCAGTTCTTC
CASSLASGVNEQFF
>TRBV6-6|16|TRBJ2-7|.|.
TGTGCCAGCAGTTACTCTCAGGGGGACTTCTCCTACGAGCAGTACTTC
CASSYSQGDFSYEQYF
>TRBV5-5|16|TRBJ2-3|TRBD2|few
TGTGCCAGCAGCCTTAAGCGGGAGTGGGGCACAGATACGCAGTATTTT
CASSLKREWGTDTQYF
>TRBV5-4|14|TRBJ2-3|TRBD2|.
TGTGCCAGCAGCATAGCGGGAGTCACAGATACGCAGTATTTT
CASSIAGVTDTQYF
>TRBV6-5|15|TRBJ2-2|TRBD2|.
TGTGCCAGCAGTTACCTTGCGGGAGTGGCCGGGGAGCTGTTTTTT
CASSYLAGVAGELFF
>TRBV16|14|TRBJ1-1|.|.
TGTGCCAGCAGCCAATCCACAGAGAACACTGAAGCTTTCTTT
CASSQSTENTEAFF
>TRBV19|15|TRBJ1-1|TRBD1|.
TGTGCCAGTAGTCGGCGACAGGGCGGTTACACTGAAGCTTTCTTT
CASSRRQGGYTEAFF
>TRBV28|14|TRBJ2-7|.|few
TGTGCCAGCAGTTTAAGCGACAGACCCTACGAGCAGTACTTC
CASSLSDRPYEQYF
>TRBV5-4|13|TRBJ1-2|TRBD1|.
TGTGCCAGCAGCCCGGGACAGGTCTATGGCTACACCTTC
CASSPGQVYGYTF
>TRBV27|14|TRBJ1-2|TRBD1|.
TGTGCCAGCAGACCTGGGGACAGGAACTATGGCTACACCTTC
CASRPGDRNYGYTF
>TRBV11-2|13|TRBJ2-1|.|.
TGTGCCAGCAGCTTAGATCGGGGGAATGAGCAGTTCTTC
CASSLDRGNEQFF
>TRBV7-2|14|TRBJ2-2|TRBD2|few
TGTGCCAGCAGCCCCGGGGGGATCACCGGGGAGCTGTTTTTT
CASSPGGITGELFF
>TRBV2|14|TRBJ2-2|TRBD2|.
TGTGCCGGGAGGGAGGGAGGAGGCACCGGGGAGCTGTTTTTT
CAGREGGGTGELFF